The clone carrying this TCR beta chain appeared once. Its cognate antigen is unknown. A second PCR of about 6 to 11 cycles used a sample-barcoded 5' primer and a J-beta primer mix. Through a template-switch adaptor with 12 random nucleotides, each cDNA molecule received a tag. CDR3-containing paired-end reads numbered at least 2.5 million in each sample. TCRdb re-called the 5' RACE reads with MiXCR, one entry per CDR3 protein. In the table there are some 320,000 distinct CDR3 sequences, 27% of which are singletons. There are 13 residues in the CDR3. V lost 1 base to trimming and J lost 9 bases; unmatched junction nucleotides: 0. The germline CDR1 and CDR2 sequences are SGHVS and FQNEAQ. This sample was included in a study of blood T cells in healthy people across ages. General observations from the study: Estimated diversity that came from one million T cells was considered an underestimate. There were more naive CD4+ cells and higher diversity in long-lived donors than in aged donors.

This TCR was sampled from a woman aged 70-85 years in good health. The chain has TRBV7-8 and TRBJ2-1, with TRBD1 matching 10 bases. The sample comprised blood. DNA for the CDR3: TGTGCCAGCAGCTTAGGACAGGGGGCTGAGCAGTTCTTC. It translates to CASSLGQGAEQFF.